Below, 9 T cell receptor beta chains from the same sample are listed, as sequenced in a study of shared clonotypes between healthy human individuals. The repertoire was sequenced with immunoSEQ multiplex PCR; TCRdb's copy has only in-frame clones and lacks some. Of approximately 1,000,000 clones listed, approximately 80% are singletons. The specimen was memory CD4+ T cells from PBMCs. Subset noted: CD45RA-negative fraction. These receptors all come from a young man in good health. Some clones in this sample may be carry-over from other donors' samples.

The chain couples TRBV6-1 to TRBJ2-3, with D tentatively TRBD2 (6 bases). CDR1 is MNHNS, CDR2 SASEGT, per germline. The CDR3 sequence is 16 residues long. Deletions cut 2 bases from V and 11 bases from J, with 23 bases between. CDR3 residues: CASSERKGYGPGGQYF. CDR3 DNA: TGTGCCAGCAGTGAACGAAAGGGGTACGGACCCGGGGGGCAGTATTTT.

This clone has at least ten counts. This rearrangement joins TRBV5-5 to TRBJ1-1; D perhaps matches TRBD1 (6 bases). Germline CDR1 and CDR2: SGHKS and YYEKEE (reference sequence). The V and J ends lost 5 bases and 0 bases respectively, with 14 bases between them. CDR3 length: 15 residues. The CDR3 loop reads CASSSPWTVNTEAFF. CDR3 DNA sequence: TGTGCCAGCAGTTCCCCATGGACAGTGAACACTGAAGCTTTCTTT.

The chain has TRBV5-5 and TRBJ1-5; 7 bases fit TRBD1. Germline CDR1 SGHKS, CDR2 YYEKEE (reference sequence). The CDR3 is 18 residues long. Trimming cost V 2 bases and J 4 bases; bases outside gene matches: 15. The CDR3 coding sequence is TGTGCCAGCAGCTTCGCAGGGAGTCGGACAGGACTAAATCAGCCCCAGCATTTT. Translation: CASSFAGSRTGLNQPQHF. Full variable domain (remainder filled in from reference TRBV5-5 and TRBJ1-5): DAGVTQSPTHLIKTRGQQVTLRCSPISGHKSVSWYQQVLGQGPQFIFQYYEKEERGRGNFPDRFSARQFPNYSSELNVNALLLGDSALYLCASSFAGSRTGLNQPQHFGDGTRLSIL.

This sequence joins TRBV6-5 and TRBJ1-2; D may be TRBD1 (5 bases). The CDR3 consists of 13 residues. The V gene's germline CDR1 is MNHEY and CDR2 SVGAGI. V shed 7 bases and J shed 7 bases, with 16 bases lying between them. In DNA form, the CDR3 reads TGTGCCAGCATCGGACGGGGGGAAGGTGGCTACACCTTC. Translated, it gives CASIGRGEGGYTF.

The rearrangement joins TRBV7-8 to TRBJ1-1; D uncertain. V lost 6 bases and J lost 1, with 9 bases in between. The CDR3 is made up of 13 amino acids. Germline values: CDR1 SGHVS, CDR2 FQNEAQ. The CDR3 region has the DNA TGTGCCAGCAGTTTATACAAGAACACTGAAGCTTTCTTT. Encoded protein: CASSLYKNTEAFF.

About this clone itself: Other DNA sequences in this specimen translate into the identical CDR3. J is TRBJ2-5 and V is TRBV20-1, with D hard to call. Trimming stripped 3 bases from V and 5 bases from J, with 4 bases between. CDR1 and CDR2 from the germline V gene are DFQATT and SNEGSKA (reference sequence). The length of the CDR3 is 10 residues. CDR3 protein: CSASWETQYF. The CDR3, as DNA: TGCAGTGCTAGCTGGGAGACCCAGTACTTC.

Ten or more counts support this clone. In the same sample, other DNA sequences code for this CDR3. In nucleotides, the CDR3 is TGTGCCAGCAGCTTAGACGCGGGGACAGGGGTCTATGGCTACACCTTC. This encodes CASSLDAGTGVYGYTF. The V call is TRBV11-2, the J call TRBJ1-2; 10 nucleotides agree with TRBD1. The CDR3 length is 16 residues. Germline V gives CDR1 SGHAT, CDR2 FQNNGV. With V trimmed by 0 bases and J by 4 bases, 5 bases remained unmatched. The variable domain in full, completed from reference TRBV11-2 and TRBJ1-2, reads EAGVAQSPRYKIIEKRQSVAFWCNPISGHATLYWYQQILGQGPKLLIQFQNNGVVDDSQLPKDRFSAERLKGVDSTLKIQPAKLEDSAVYLCASSLDAGTGVYGYTFGSGTRLTVV.

The chain couples TRBV6-5 to TRBJ2-1, with D tentatively TRBD1 (5 bases). Germline V gene sequence: CDR1 MNHEY, CDR2 SVGAGI. Trimming removed 2 bases at V and 0 bases at J, with 11 bases between. CDR3 size: 16 residues. The CDR3 region is CASSYRGLSSYNEQFF. The CDR3, as DNA: TGTGCCAGCAGTTACAGGGGTTTAAGCTCCTACAATGAGCAGTTCTTC.

This clone showed up just a few times. The V gene is TRBV14, the J gene TRBJ1-5; D is perhaps TRBD1 (6 bases). Trimming cost V 3 bases and J 3 bases, with 12 bases left between them. This CDR3 region has 15 residues. The V gene's germline CDR1 is SGHDN and CDR2 FVKESK. The CDR3 is CASSHLRGDNQPQHF. Here the CDR3 DNA reads TGTGCCAGCAGCCACCTAAGGGGGGACAATCAGCCCCAGCATTTT.